These 3 T cell receptor beta chains share one sample of origin, sequenced in a study of PD-L1 blockade in urothelial cancer (dated by TCRdb to about 2017). The receptor library was made with the immunoSEQ multiplex PCR assay. Drawn from immuneACCESS, this table holds only the in-frame rearrangements with V and J called that TCRdb kept. Clones are partly lost; checked studies trace under half to an unresolved V gene and leave the rest unexplained. The sample includes around 63,000 clones, with 70% to 90% observed a single time. Of the sample, 1.6% is held by the ten largest clones. The sample's time point label is to be understood as: pretreatment peripheral blood. Sequences were derived from PBMCs, sampled around atezolizumab (anti-PD-L1) treatment. These receptors were taken from a man between 65 and 85 years old with urothelial cancer.

The rearrangement joins TRBV5-1 to TRBJ2-7, with 9 positions matching TRBD1. V shed 0 bases, J shed 2 bases, and the junction held 3 bases outside the gene matches. The length of the CDR3 is 15 residues. Germline V CDR1 and CDR2: SGHRS, YFSETQ. The CDR3 loop reads CASSLEQGAPYEQYF. As DNA, the CDR3 is TGCGCCAGCAGCTTGGAACAGGGGGCCCCCTACGAGCAGTACTTC.

The chain uses TRBV9 and TRBJ2-1; 7 nucleotides match TRBD1. V dropped 1 base and J dropped 6; count of bases not matched to a gene: 4. The CDR3 has 14 amino acids. Germline assignment: CDR1 SGDLS and CDR2 YYNGEE. The CDR3 loop reads CASSVFAGGNEQFF. As DNA, the CDR3 is TGTGCCAGCAGCGTATTCGCAGGGGGCAATGAGCAGTTCTTC. Looking up the rest from reference TRBV9 and TRBJ2-1 gives the full variable domain: DSGVTQTPKHLITATGQRVTLRCSPRSGDLSVYWYQQSLDQGLQFLIQYYNGEERAKGNILERFSAQQFPDLHSELNLSSLELGDSALYFCASSVFAGGNEQFFGPGTRLTVL.

J is TRBJ2-7 and V is TRBV7-8; possibly TRBD2 for D (7 bases). The CDR3 sequence is 15 residues long. CDR1 SGHVS and CDR2 FQNEAQ come from the germline V gene. V lost 5 bases to trimming and J lost 3 bases, with 17 bases between them. The CDR3 DNA sequence: TGTGCCAGCAGCCCTAGGGGGGGGGCCGTCTACGAGCAGTACTTC. Protein sequence: CASSPRGGAVYEQYF.